Sequencing of this T cell receptor beta chain was carried out in a study of Ad26.COV2.S vaccination and SARS-CoV-2 variants. Treatment meaning: 15 to 20 received Ad26.COV2.S at low or high dose, single or two shots; roughly 5 received placebo; per-sample allocation not given. After the first vaccine or placebo injection, samples were drawn on day 63. V was pared by 6 bases and J by 5 bases, with 5 bases of the junction left unmatched. The CDR3 sequence is 14 residues long. Germline-derived CDR1 and CDR2 are MNHEY and SVGAGI. TCRdb's table, derived via immunoSEQ multiplex PCR, lists solely in-frame clones and lacks some. Of some 400,000 clones detected, 70% to 90% appear once; the ten largest clones hold 1.5% to 2%.

The input for sequencing was peripheral blood, taken in a trial of Ad26.COV2.S vaccine versus placebo. The chain recombines TRBV6-5 with TRBJ2-1, with 9 nucleotides matching TRBD2. This sequence originates from a person aged 18 to 65 who received the Ad26.COV2.S COVID-19 vaccine or a placebo. CDR3 amino acids: CASRRLAENNEQFF. CDR3 in DNA: TGTGCCAGCAGGAGACTAGCGGAGAACAATGAGCAGTTCTTC.